Here is one TCR beta chain with its context. These data come from a study of shared clonotypes between healthy human individuals. CD45RO-negative cells were positively selected for CCR7, leaving out terminally differentiated effector memory CD45RA+ cells. The CDR3 runs to 9 residues. Germline V lookup: CDR1 LGHNT, CDR2 FRNRAP. V dropped 7 bases and J dropped 8 bases, with 5 bases sitting between them. TCRdb's copy holds only in-frame clones and misses some; the assay was immunoSEQ multiplex PCR. The data hold just over 2,000,000 clones, with approximately 94% observed a single time. The sample comprised naive CD8+ T cells sorted from blood. This TCR was recovered from a man younger than 35 in good health. The gene calls are TRBV12-5 and TRBJ1-2; D is unclear. In DNA form, the CDR3 reads TGTGCTAGTGTAAAGGGCTACACCTTC. It specifies CASVKGYTF. Together with reference TRBV12-5 and TRBJ1-2, the CDR3 gives the full variable domain: DARVTQTPRHKVTEMGQEVTMRCQPILGHNTVFWYRQTMMQGLELLAYFRNRAPLDDSGMPKDRFSAEMPDATLATLKIQPSEPRDSAVYFCASVKGYTFGSGTRLTVV.